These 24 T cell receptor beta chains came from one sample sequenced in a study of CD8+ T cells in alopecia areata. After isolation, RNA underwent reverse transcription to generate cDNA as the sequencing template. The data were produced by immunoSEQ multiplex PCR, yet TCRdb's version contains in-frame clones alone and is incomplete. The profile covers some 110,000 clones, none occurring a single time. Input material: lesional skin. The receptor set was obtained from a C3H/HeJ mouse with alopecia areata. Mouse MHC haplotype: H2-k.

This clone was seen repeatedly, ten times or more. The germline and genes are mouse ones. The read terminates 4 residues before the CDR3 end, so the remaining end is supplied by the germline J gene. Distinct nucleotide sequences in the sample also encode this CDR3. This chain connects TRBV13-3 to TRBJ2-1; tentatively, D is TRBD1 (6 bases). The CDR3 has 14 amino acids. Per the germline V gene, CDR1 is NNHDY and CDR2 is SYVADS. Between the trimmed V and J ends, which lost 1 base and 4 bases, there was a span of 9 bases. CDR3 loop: CASSDKGQYAEQFF. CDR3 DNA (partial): TGTGCCAGCAGTGATAAAGGACAGTATGCT.

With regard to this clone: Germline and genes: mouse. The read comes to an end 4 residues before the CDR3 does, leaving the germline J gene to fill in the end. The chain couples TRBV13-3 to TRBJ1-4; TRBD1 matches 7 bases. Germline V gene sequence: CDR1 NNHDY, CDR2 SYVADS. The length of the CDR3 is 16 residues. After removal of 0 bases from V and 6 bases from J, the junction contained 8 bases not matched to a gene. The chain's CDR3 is CASSDATGERDERLFF. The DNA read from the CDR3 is TGTGCCAGCAGTGATGCCACAGGGGAGAGGGACGAA.

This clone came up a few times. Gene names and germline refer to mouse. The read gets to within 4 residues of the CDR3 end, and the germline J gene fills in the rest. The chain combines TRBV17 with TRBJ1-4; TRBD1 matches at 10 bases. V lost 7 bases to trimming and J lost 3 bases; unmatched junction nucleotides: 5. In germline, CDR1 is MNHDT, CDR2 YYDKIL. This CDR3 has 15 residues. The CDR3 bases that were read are TGTGCTAGCACTCCGGGACAGGGGACCAACGAA. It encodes CASTPGQGTNE. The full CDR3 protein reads CASTPGQGTNERLFF. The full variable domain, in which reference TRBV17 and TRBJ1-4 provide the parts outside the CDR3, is DTTVKQNPRYKLARVGKPVNLICSQTMNHDTMYWYQKKPNQAPKLLLFYYDKILNREADTFEKFQSSRPNNSFCSLYIGSAGLEYSAMYLCASTPGQGTNERLFFGHGTKLSVL.

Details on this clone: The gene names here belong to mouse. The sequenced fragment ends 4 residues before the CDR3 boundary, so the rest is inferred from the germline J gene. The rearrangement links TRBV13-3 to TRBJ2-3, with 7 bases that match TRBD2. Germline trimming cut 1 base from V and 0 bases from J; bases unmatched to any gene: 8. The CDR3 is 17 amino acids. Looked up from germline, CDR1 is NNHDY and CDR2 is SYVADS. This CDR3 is CASSDRLGESSAETLYF. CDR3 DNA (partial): TGTGCCAGCAGTGATCGACTGGGAGAGAGTAGTGCAGAA.

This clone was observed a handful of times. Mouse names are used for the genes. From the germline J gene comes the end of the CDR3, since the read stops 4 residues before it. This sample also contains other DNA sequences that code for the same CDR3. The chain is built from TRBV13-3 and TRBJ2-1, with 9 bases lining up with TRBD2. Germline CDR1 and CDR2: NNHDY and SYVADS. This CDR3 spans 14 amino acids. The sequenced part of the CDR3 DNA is TGTGCCAGCTCGAGGCTGGGGGGGAGGGCT. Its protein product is CASSRLGGRA. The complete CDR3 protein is CASSRLGGRAEQFF.

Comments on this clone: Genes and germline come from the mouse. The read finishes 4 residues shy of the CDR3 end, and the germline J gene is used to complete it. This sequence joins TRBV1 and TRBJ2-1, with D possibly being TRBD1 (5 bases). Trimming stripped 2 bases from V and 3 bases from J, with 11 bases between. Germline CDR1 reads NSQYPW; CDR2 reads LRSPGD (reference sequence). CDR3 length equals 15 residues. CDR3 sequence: CTCSARQGPYAEQFF. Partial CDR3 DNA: TGCACCTGCAGTGCACGCCAGGGTCCCTATGCT.

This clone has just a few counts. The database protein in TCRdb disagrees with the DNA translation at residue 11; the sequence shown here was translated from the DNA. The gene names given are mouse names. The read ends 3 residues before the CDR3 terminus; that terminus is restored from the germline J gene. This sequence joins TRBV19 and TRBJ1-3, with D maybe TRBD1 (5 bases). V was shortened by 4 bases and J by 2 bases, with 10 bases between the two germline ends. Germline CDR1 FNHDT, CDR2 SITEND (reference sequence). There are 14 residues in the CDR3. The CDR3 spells CASSPAGTGNTLYF. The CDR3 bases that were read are TGTGCCAGCAGTCCTGCAGGGACTGGAAATACG.

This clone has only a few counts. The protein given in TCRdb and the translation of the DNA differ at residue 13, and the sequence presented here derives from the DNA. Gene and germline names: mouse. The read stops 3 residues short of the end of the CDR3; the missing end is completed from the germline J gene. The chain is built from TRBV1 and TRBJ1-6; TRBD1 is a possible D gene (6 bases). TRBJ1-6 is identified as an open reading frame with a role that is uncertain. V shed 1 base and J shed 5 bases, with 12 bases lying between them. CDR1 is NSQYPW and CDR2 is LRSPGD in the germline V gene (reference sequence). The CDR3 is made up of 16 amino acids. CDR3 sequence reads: CTCSAVGGAHNSPLYF. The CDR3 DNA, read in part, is TGCACCTGCAGTGCAGTGGGGGGGGCGCATAATTCGCCC.

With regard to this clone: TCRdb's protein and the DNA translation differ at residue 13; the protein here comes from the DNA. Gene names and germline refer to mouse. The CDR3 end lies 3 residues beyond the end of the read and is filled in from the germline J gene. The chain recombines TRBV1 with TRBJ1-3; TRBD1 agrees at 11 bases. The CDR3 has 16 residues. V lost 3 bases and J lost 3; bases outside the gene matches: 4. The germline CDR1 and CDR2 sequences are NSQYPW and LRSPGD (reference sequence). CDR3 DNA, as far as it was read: TGCACCTGCAGTGCCGGGACAGGGGGGAATGGAAATACG. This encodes CTCSAGTGGNGNT. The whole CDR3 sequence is CTCSAGTGGNGNTLYF.

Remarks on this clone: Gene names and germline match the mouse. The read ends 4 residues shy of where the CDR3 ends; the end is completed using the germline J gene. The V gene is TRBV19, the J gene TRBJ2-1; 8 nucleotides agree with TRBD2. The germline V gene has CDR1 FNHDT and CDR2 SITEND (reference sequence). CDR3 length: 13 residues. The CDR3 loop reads CASRGGARAEQFF. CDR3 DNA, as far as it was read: TGTGCCAGCCGGGGGGGCGCGAGGGCT.

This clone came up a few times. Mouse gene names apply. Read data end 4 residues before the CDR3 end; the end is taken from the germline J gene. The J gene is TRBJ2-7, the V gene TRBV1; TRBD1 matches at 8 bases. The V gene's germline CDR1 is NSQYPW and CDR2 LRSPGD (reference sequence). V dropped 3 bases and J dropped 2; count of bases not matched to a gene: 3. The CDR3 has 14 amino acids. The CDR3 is CTCSAGRGPYEQYF. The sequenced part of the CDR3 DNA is TGCACCTGCAGTGCCGGCAGGGGGCCCTAT.

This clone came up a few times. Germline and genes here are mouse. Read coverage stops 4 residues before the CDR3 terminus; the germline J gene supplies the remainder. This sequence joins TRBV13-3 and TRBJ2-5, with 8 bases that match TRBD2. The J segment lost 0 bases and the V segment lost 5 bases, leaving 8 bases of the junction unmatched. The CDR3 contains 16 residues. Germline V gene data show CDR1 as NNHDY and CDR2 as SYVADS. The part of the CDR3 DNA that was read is TGTGCCAGCAGGGGAGGGGGGGGCCTTAACCAAGAC. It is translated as CASRGGGGLNQD. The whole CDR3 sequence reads CASRGGGGLNQDTQYF.

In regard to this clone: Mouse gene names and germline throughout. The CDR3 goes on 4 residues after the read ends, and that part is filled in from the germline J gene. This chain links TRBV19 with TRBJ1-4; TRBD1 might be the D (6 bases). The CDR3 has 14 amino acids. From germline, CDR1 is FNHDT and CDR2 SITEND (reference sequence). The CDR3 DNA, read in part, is TGTGCCAGCACTACAGGGCGAGGAGGCGAA. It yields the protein CASTTGRGGE. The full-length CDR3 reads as CASTTGRGGERLFF.

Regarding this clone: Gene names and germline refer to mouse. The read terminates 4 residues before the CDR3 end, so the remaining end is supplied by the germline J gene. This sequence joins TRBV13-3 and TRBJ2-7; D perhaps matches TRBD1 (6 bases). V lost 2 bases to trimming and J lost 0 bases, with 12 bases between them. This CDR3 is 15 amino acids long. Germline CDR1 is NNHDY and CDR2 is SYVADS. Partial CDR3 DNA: TGTGCCAGCAGTGAGGCAGGGGACATCTCCTAT. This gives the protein CASSEAGDISY. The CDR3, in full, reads CASSEAGDISYEQYF.

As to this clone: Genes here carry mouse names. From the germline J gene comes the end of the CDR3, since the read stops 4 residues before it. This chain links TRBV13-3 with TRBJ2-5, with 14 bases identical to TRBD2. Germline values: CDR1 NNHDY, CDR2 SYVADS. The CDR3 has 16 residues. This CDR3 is CASSLGTGGAGDTQYF. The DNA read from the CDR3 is TGTGCCAGCAGTTTAGGGACTGGGGGGGCAGGAGAC.

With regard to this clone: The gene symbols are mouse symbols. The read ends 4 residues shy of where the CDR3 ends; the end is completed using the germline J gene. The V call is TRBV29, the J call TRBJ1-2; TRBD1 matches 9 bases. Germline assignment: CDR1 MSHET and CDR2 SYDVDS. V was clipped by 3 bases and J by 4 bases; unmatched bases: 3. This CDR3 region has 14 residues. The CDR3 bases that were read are TGTGCTAGCAGTTTGGGGACAGGGAGCTCC. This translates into CASSLGTGSS. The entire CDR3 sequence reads CASSLGTGSSDYTF.

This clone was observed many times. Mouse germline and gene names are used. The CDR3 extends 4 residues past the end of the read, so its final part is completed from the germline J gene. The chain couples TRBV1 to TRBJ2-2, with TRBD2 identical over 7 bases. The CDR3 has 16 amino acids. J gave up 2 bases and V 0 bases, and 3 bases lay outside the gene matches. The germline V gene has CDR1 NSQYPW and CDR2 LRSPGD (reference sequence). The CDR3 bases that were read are TGCACCTGCAGTGCAGATGTTGGGGGGAACACCGGG. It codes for CTCSADVGGNTG. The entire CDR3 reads CTCSADVGGNTGQLYF.

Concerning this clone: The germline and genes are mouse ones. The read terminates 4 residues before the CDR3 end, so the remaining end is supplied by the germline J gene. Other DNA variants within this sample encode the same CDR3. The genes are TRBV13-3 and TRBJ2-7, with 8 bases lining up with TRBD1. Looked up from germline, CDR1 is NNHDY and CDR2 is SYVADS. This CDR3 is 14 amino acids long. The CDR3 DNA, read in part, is TGTGCCAGCAGTGATGATAGGGACAGGTAT. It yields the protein CASSDDRDRY. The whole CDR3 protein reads CASSDDRDRYEQYF.

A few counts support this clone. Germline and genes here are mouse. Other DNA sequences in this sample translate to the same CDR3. CDR3 DNA, as far as it was read: TGTGCCAGCAGTGGCACAGGGGGCGCAAACTCC. Its protein product is CASSGTGGANS. The whole CDR3 region reads CASSGTGGANSDYTF. This chain connects TRBV13-3 to TRBJ1-2; 9 nucleotides agree with TRBD1. Sequencing ends 4 residues short of the CDR3 end; the germline J gene provides the rest. The CDR3 has 15 residues. Looked up from germline, CDR1 is NNHDY and CDR2 is SYVADS. Trimming cost V 3 bases and J 0 bases; bases outside gene matches: 3.

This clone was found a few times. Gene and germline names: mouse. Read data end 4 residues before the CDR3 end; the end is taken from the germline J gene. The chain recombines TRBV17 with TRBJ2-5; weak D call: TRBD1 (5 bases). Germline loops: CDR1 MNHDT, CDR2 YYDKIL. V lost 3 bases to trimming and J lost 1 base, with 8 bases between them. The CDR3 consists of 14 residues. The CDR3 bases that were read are TGTGCTAGCAGTAGGGGCAGGGACCAAGAC. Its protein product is CASSRGRDQD. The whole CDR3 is CASSRGRDQDTQYF.

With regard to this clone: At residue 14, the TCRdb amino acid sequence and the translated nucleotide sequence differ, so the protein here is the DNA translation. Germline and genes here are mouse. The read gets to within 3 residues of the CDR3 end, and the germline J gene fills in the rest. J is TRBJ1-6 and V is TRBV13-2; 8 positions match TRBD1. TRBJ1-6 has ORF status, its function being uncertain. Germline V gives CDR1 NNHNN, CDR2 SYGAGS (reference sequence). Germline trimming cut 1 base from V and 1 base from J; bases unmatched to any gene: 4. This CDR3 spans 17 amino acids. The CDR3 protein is CASGDRWTGSYNSPLYF. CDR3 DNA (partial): TGTGCCAGCGGTGATCGATGGACAGGGTCCTATAATTCGCCC.

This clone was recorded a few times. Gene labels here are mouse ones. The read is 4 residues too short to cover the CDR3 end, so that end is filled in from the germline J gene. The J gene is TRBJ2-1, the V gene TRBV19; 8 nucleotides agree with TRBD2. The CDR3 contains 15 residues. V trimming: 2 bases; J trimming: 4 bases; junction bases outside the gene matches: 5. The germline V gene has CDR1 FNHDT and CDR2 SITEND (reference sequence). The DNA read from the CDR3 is TGTGCCAGCAGTATCGCTGGGGGGAGGTATGCT. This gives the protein CASSIAGGRYA. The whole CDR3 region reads CASSIAGGRYAEQFF.

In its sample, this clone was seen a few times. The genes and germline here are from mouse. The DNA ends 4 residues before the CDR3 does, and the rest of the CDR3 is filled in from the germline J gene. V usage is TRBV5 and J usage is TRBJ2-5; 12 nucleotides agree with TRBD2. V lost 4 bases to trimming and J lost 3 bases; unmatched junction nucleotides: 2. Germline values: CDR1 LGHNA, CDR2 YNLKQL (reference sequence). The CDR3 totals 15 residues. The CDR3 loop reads CASSPGTGGQDTQYF. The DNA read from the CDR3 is TGTGCCAGCAGCCCCGGGACTGGGGGGCAAGAC.

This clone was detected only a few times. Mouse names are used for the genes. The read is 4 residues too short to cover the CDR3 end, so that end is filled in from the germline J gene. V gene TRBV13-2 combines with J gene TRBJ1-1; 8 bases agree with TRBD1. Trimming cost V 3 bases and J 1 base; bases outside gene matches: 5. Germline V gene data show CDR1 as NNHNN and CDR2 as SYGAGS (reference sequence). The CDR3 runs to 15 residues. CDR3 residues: CASGGSGTGNTEVFF. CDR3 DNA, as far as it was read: TGTGCCAGCGGTGGATCCGGGACAGGGAACACA.